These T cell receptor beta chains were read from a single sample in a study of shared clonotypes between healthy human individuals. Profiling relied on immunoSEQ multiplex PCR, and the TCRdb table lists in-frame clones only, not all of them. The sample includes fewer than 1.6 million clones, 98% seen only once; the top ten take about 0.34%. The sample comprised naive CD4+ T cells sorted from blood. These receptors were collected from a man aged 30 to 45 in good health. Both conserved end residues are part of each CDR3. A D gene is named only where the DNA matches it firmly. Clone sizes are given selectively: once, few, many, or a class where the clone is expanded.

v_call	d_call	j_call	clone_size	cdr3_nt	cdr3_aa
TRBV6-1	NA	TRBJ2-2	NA	TGTGCCAGCAGTAGACGGCCCACCGGGGAGCTGTTTTTT	CASSRRPTGELFF
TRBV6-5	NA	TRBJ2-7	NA	TGTGCCAGCAGTTCCCCGCAGGGAAGCTCCTACGAGCAGTACTTC	CASSSPQGSSYEQYF
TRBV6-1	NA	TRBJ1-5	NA	TGTGCCAGCAGTGGCGGTGATCAGCCCCAGCATTTT	CASSGGDQPQHF
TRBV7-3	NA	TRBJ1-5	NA	TGTGCCAGCAGCTCACAGGGTCAGCCCCAGCATTTT	CASSSQGQPQHF
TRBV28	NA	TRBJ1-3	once	TGTGCCAGCAGTCCCCCCGGGGGAAGGCACTCTGGAAACACCATATATTTT	CASSPPGGRHSGNTIYF
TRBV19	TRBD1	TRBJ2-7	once	TGTGCCAGTCAGAGGACAGGAAGTTACGAGCAGTACTTC	CASQRTGSYEQYF
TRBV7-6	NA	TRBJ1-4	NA	TGTGCCAGCAGCTTACCCAGTGATGAAAAACTGTTTTTT	CASSLPSDEKLFF
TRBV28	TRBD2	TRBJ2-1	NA	TGTGCCAGCAGTACGATAGCGGGAGAATTAAGGCAGTTCTTC	CASSTIAGELRQFF
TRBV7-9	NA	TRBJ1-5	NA	TGTGCCAGCAGCTCAGGGGTCCCCGGGTCCCAGCATTTT	CASSSGVPGSQHF
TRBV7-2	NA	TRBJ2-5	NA	TGTGCCAGCAGGATCCGGGAGACGGCGACCCAGTACTTC	CASRIRETATQYF
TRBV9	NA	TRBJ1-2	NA	TGTGCCAGCAGCGCCCATGGGCCTACTAACTATGGCTACACCTTC	CASSAHGPTNYGYTF
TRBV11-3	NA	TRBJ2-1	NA	TGTGCCAGCAGCTCAAGGGGACATAAGAATGGTGAGCAGTTCTTC	CASSSRGHKNGEQFF
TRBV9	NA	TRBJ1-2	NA	TGTGCCAGCAGCCCGCCGGGTGTTCCCTATGGCTACACCTTC	CASSPPGVPYGYTF
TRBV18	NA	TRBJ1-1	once	TGTGCCAGCTCCCGAACGGAGGCGTCGAACACTGAAGCTTTCTTT	CASSRTEASNTEAFF
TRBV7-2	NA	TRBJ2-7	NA	TGTGCCAGCAGCTTAGGTAGTCTCGGACACCTATACGAGCAGTACTTC	CASSLGSLGHLYEQYF
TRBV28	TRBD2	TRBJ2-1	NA	TGTGCCAGCAGTTTCATCATGTTCGGGACTAGCGGGGGACACAATGAGCAGTTCTTC	CASSFIMFGTSGGHNEQFF
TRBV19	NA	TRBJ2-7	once	TGTGCCAGTAGTATAGAGGCAGGGTTCTCCTACGAGCAGTACTTC	CASSIEAGFSYEQYF
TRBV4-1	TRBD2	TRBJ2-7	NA	TGCGCCAGCAGCGGCCTCCAGGTTAGCGGGAGTGCCTACGAGCAGTACTTC	CASSGLQVSGSAYEQYF
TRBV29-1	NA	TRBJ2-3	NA	TGCAGCGTTGATTCAGGACCGACCACAGATACGCAGTATTTT	CSVDSGPTTDTQYF
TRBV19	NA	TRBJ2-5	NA	TGTGCCAGTAGTGTGGGAGGAAGCGAGACCCAGTACTTC	CASSVGGSETQYF
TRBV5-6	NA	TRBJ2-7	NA	TGTGCCAGCAGCTTGGCTTGGGTTCCAGGGAGCTACTACGAGCAGTACTTC	CASSLAWVPGSYYEQYF
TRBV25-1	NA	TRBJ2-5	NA	TGTGCCAGCAGTGAATATTACGTGAGGTATCAGTACTTC	CASSEYYVRYQYF
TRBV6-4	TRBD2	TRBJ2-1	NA	TGTGCCAGCAGTCCCGGGACTAGCGGGATGGGGCAGTTCTTC	CASSPGTSGMGQFF
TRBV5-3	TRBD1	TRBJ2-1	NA	TGTGCCAGAAGCCCACTGCGACAGGGGGCCCCTATCGAGGAGCAGTTCTTC	CARSPLRQGAPIEEQFF
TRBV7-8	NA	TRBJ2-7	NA	TGTGCCAGCAGCAATGCGGGGACTCGAATTTACGAGCAGTACTTC	CASSNAGTRIYEQYF
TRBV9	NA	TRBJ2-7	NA	TGTGCCAGCAGCGTAGGTGTCAGGGGTGACTACGAGCAGTACTTC	CASSVGVRGDYEQYF
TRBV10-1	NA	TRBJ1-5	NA	TGCGCCCCTCCTCCACGGGAATATAGCAATCAGCCCCAGCATTTT	CAPPPREYSNQPQHF
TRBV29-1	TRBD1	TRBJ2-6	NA	TGCAGCGTTTACGGGACAGGGGTTTCTGGGGCCAACGTCCTGACTTTC	CSVYGTGVSGANVLTF
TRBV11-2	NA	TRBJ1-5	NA	TGTGCCAGCAGCTTGTACGGGCCCCAGCATTTT	CASSLYGPQHF
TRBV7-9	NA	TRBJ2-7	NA	TGTGCCAGCAGCTTAATGAGCCCGGGAAACGAGCAGTACTTC	CASSLMSPGNEQYF
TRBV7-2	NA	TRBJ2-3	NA	TGTGCCAGCAGCTTACGCGGTCACACAGATACGCAGTATTTT	CASSLRGHTDTQYF
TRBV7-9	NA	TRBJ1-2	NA	TGTGCCAGCAGCTTAGTTCAGGGCGTCCCCTATGGCTACACCTTC	CASSLVQGVPYGYTF
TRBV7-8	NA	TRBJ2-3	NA	TGTGCCAGCAGCTTAGGGGATTTGGGGGATACGCAGTATTTT	CASSLGDLGDTQYF
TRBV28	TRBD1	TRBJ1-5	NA	TGTGCCAGCAGTTTATCTGTAGCGACAGGGGGACCCCGACGCCAGCATTTT	CASSLSVATGGPRRQHF
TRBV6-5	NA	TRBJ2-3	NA	TGTGCCAGCAGCTGGGGTCACACTCGCACAGATACGCAGTATTTT	CASSWGHTRTDTQYF
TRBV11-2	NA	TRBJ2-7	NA	TGTGCCAGCAGCTTAAGCCGGTCCCCCTACGAGCAGTACTTC	CASSLSRSPYEQYF
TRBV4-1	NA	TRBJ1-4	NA	TGCGCCAGCAGCCAAGTTGCGGCCGAAAAACTGTTTTTT	CASSQVAAEKLFF
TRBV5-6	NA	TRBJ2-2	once	TGTGCCAGCAGCTTGAGGCTCGGGGAGCTGTTTTTT	CASSLRLGELFF
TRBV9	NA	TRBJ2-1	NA	TGTGCCAGCAGCGCTATGTGGGGGAGATGGAACAATGAGCAGTTCTTC	CASSAMWGRWNNEQFF
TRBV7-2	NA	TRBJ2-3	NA	TGTGCCAGCAGCTGGTGGCTGGATACGCAGTATTTT	CASSWWLDTQYF
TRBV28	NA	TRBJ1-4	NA	TGTGCCAGCAGAGTCCTGGGGACCAGTGAAAAACTGTTTTTT	CASRVLGTSEKLFF
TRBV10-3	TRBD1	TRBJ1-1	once	TGTGCCATCAGTGCGGGTCAGGGGGAGGGCACTGAAGCTTTCTTT	CAISAGQGEGTEAFF